Listed below are T cell receptor beta chains from one sample, sequenced in a study of T cell repertoires in cytomegalovirus infection. MiXCR, run by TCRdb on the reads, gives a single entry per CDR3 protein. The sample consists of fewer than 550,000 distinct CDR3 sequences, around a quarter of them appearing once. The sample consisted of PBMCs. Receptors originate from a human donor in good health (CMV status not recorded). Some clones in this sample may be carry-over from other donors' samples. CDR3s include the opening cysteine and the closing phenylalanine or tryptophan. The order of the fields is V gene, D gene, clone size, J gene, CDR3 DNA, CDR3 protein. A D gene is named only where the DNA matches it firmly. A row's size may be missing; if present it is once, few, many or a size class.

V: TRBV9; D: TRBD2; size: -; J: TRBJ2-2; DNA: TGTGCCAGCAGCCCTCCCCCTTCTAGCGGGTCGAGGCCCCACGGGGAGCCGTTTTTT; CDR3: CASSPPPSSGSRPHGEPFF
V: TRBV7-3; D: TRBD2; size: many; J: TRBJ2-7; DNA: TGTGCCAGCAGCTTAAGCCGGACTAGCGGGAGCCACGAGCAGTACTTC; CDR3: CASSLSRTSGSHEQYF
V: TRBV15; D: TRBD2; size: -; J: TRBJ2-1; DNA: TGTGCCACCAGCACTGGGCGGGGGGGCAATGAGCAGTTCTTC; CDR3: CATSTGRGGNEQFF
V: TRBV7-6; D: -; size: many; J: TRBJ2-5; DNA: TGTGCCAGCAGCTTAGGTGCAGTCGCGGAGACCCAGTACTTC; CDR3: CASSLGAVAETQYF
V: TRBV4-1; D: -; size: -; J: TRBJ2-5; DNA: TGCGCCAGCAGCCAAGAAATGGGGGCTAACTTAGAGACCCAGTACTTC; CDR3: CASSQEMGANLETQYF
V: TRBV29-1; D: -; size: -; J: TRBJ2-1; DNA: TGCAGCGTTCTCCCCGCGGGGCCAGTACCCTCCAATGAGCAGTTCTTC; CDR3: CSVLPAGPVPSNEQFF
V: TRBV7-2; D: TRBD2; size: many; J: TRBJ2-2; DNA: TGTGCCAGCAGCTTAGAACCCCCGGGACTAGCGGGGCGGAACACCGGGGAGCTGTTTTTT; CDR3: CASSLEPPGLAGRNTGELFF
V: TRBV2; D: TRBD2; size: -; J: TRBJ2-7; DNA: TGTGCCAGCAGTGATACTAGCGGATCCTACGAGCAGTACTTC; CDR3: CASSDTSGSYEQYF
V: TRBV7-8; D: -; size: -; J: TRBJ2-1; DNA: TGTGCCAGCAGCACCCAAGGGGACGGGGAGCAGTTCTTC; CDR3: CASSTQGDGEQFF
V: TRBV5-6; D: -; size: -; J: TRBJ2-5; DNA: TGTGCCAGCAGCTCGACAGTGCTGGGGGGAGAGACCCAGTACTTC; CDR3: CASSSTVLGGETQYF
V: TRBV7-8; D: -; size: -; J: TRBJ2-4; DNA: TGTGCCAGCAGCTTTCAAGCGAGACTAGCCAAAAACATTCAGTACTTC; CDR3: CASSFQARLAKNIQYF
V: TRBV12-3/TRBV12-4; D: TRBD2; size: -; J: TRBJ2-3; DNA: TGTGCCAGCAGATCGATTCCGGGACTAGCGGGCTATAGCACAGATACGCAGTATTTT; CDR3: CASRSIPGLAGYSTDTQYF
V: TRBV7-2; D: TRBD2; size: -; J: TRBJ2-1; DNA: TGTGCCAGCAGCTTAGTCCCAGGACTAGCGGGAGGGGAGATCTTC; CDR3: CASSLVPGLAGGEIF
V: TRBV7-2; D: -; size: many; J: TRBJ2-3; DNA: TGTGCCAGCAGCTTTAGCGGTTTCACAGATACGCAGTATTTT; CDR3: CASSFSGFTDTQYF
V: TRBV4-1; D: TRBD2; size: few; J: TRBJ2-1; DNA: TGCGCCAGCAGCCAGCGGGAGGATTACGGCTCCTACAATGAGCAGTTCTTC; CDR3: CASSQREDYGSYNEQFF
V: TRBV28; D: -; size: few; J: TRBJ2-1; DNA: TGTGCCAGCAGCCCGTTAGGAGACCCCTACAATGAGCAGTTCTTC; CDR3: CASSPLGDPYNEQFF
V: TRBV4-2; D: TRBD1; size: many; J: TRBJ2-4; DNA: TGTGCCAGCAGCCAAGTTGGGACAGGGGTGACCAAAAACATTCAGTACTTC; CDR3: CASSQVGTGVTKNIQYF
V: TRBV7-2; D: TRBD2; size: many; J: TRBJ2-1; DNA: TGTGCCAGCAGCCCCCATCGAGGCGGGAGTTACAATGAGCAGTTCTTC; CDR3: CASSPHRGGSYNEQFF
V: TRBV11-2; D: TRBD1; size: few; J: TRBJ2-5; DNA: TGTGCCAGCAGCTTCCTCTTACAGGGGGGCCAAGAGACCCAGTACTTC; CDR3: CASSFLLQGGQETQYF
V: TRBV12-3/TRBV12-4; D: -; size: -; J: TRBJ2-3; DNA: TGTGCCAGCAGTTTAGTCCCTGCTAGCGCCCCTACGCAGTATTTT; CDR3: CASSLVPASAPTQYF
V: TRBV5-1; D: -; size: -; J: TRBJ1-2; DNA: TGCGCCAGCAGCTTGGGGGTCAGTCAAGCCTATGGCTACACCTTC; CDR3: CASSLGVSQAYGYTF
V: TRBV19; D: -; size: few; J: TRBJ1-4; DNA: TGTGCCAGTAGTATAGATCACAGCAATGAAAAACTGTTTTTT; CDR3: CASSIDHSNEKLFF
V: TRBV5-1; D: -; size: once; J: TRBJ2-2; DNA: TGCGCCAGCAGCTTGGACGAACGGGCCGGGGAGCTGTTTTTT; CDR3: CASSLDERAGELFF
V: TRBV7-9; D: -; size: once; J: TRBJ2-5; DNA: TGTGCCAGCAGCTCCATGGAGACCCAGTACTTC; CDR3: CASSSMETQYF
V: TRBV27; D: -; size: -; J: TRBJ1-1; DNA: TGTGCCAGCAGTCAACTCATGAACACTGAAGCTTTCTTT; CDR3: CASSQLMNTEAFF
V: TRBV7-8; D: -; size: many; J: TRBJ2-2; DNA: TGTGCCAGCAGCTTACGGGTGGCTATCGGGGAGCTGTTTTTT; CDR3: CASSLRVAIGELFF
V: TRBV5-8; D: TRBD2; size: -; J: TRBJ2-1; DNA: TGTGCCAGCAGCTTGGTCATGACGCGGGAGTATCACGAGCAGTTCTTC; CDR3: CASSLVMTREYHEQFF
V: TRBV28; D: -; size: -; J: TRBJ2-1; DNA: TGTGCCAGCACCCCCGGAGTCTACAATGAGCAGTTCTTC; CDR3: CASTPGVYNEQFF
V: TRBV5-1; D: -; size: -; J: TRBJ1-1; DNA: TGCGCCAGCAGCTTGGGACGGAGTGAATCTTTCTTT; CDR3: CASSLGRSESFF
V: TRBV7-2; D: -; size: many; J: TRBJ2-3; DNA: TGTGCCAGCAGCTTAGTAAAGACAGATACGCAGTATTTT; CDR3: CASSLVKTDTQYF